This TCR beta chain is from a study of blood T cell repertoires in COVID-19. TCRdb's copy holds only in-frame clones and misses some; the assay was immunoSEQ multiplex PCR. Here the sample spans more than 75,000 clones, roughly 89% being singletons. Trimming took off 4 bases at V and 1 base at J, with 11 bases between the two ends. CDR1 is SGHRS and CDR2 is YFSETQ in the germline V gene. The length of the CDR3 is 15 residues. The sequence derives from a man aged 25-40 years with acute or convalescent COVID-19. The chain carries TRBV5-1 and TRBJ2-2; no clear D. Sequences were obtained from peripheral blood. CDR3 residues: CASSLLVENTGELFF. The CDR3 bases are TGCGCCAGCAGCCTATTGGTAGAGAACACCGGGGAGCTGTTTTTT.